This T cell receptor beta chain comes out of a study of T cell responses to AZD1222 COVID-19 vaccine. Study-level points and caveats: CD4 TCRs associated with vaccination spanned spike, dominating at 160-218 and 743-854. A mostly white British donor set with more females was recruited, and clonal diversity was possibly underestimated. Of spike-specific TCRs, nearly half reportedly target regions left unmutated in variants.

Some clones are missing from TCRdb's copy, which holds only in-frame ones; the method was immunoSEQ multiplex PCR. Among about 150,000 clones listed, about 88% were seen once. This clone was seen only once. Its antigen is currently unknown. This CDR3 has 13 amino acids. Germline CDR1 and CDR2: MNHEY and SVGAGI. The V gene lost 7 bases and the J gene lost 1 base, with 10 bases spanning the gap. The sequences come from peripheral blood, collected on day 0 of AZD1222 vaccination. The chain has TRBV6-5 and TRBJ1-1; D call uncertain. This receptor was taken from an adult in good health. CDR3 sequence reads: CASKGPGNTEAFF. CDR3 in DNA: TGTGCCAGCAAAGGTCCGGGGAACACTGAAGCTTTCTTT.